Each of the 18 T cell receptor beta chains below was sequenced from the same sample in a study of cytomegalovirus exposure and HLA in healthy donors. Assay: immunoSEQ multiplex PCR; the TCRdb copy retains only in-frame clones and omits some. The sample includes about 220,000 clones, around nine tenths of them seen just once. Sequenced: PBMCs. The receptors derive from a woman between 18 and 29 years old in good health and CMV-seronegative.

This clone has just a few counts. The chain employs TRBV5-8 and TRBJ1-5; no firm D call. The germline V and J ends were trimmed by 0 bases and 1 base, with 8 bases remaining between them. CDR3 length: 15 amino acids. Germline values: CDR1 SGHTS, CDR2 YDEGEE. The chain's CDR3 is CASSLGQVSNQPQHF. CDR3 coding DNA: TGTGCCAGCAGCTTGGGCCAGGTGAGCAATCAGCCCCAGCATTTT. Combining the CDR3 with reference TRBV5-8 and TRBJ1-5 gives the whole variable domain EAGVTQSPTHLIKTRGQQATLRCSPISGHTSVYWYQQALGLGLQFLLWYDEGEERNRGNFPPRFSGRQFPNYSSELNVNALELEDSALYLCASSLGQVSNQPQHFGDGTRLSIL.

A single count supports this clone. The chain joins TRBV7-6 to TRBJ2-7; 11 bases line up with TRBD1. J gave up 0 bases and V 4 bases, and 8 bases lay outside the gene matches. CDR3 size: 17 residues. CDR1 and CDR2 from the germline V gene are SGHVS and FNYEAQ. In DNA form, the CDR3 reads TGTGCCAGCAGCTCCGGTCCGGGACAGGGGGTCTCCTACGAGCAGTACTTC. It is translated as CASSSGPGQGVSYEQYF.

The rearrangement uses TRBV7-8 and TRBJ1-5; D is perhaps TRBD1 (5 bases). The CDR3 is 16 amino acids. Trimming removed 0 bases at V and 4 bases at J, with 13 bases between. Germline CDR1 reads SGHVS; CDR2 reads FQNEAQ. This CDR3 reads CASSLAPGGNNQPQHF. The CDR3 nucleotides read TGTGCCAGCAGCTTAGCCCCGGGGGGAAATAATCAGCCCCAGCATTTT.

This clone appeared a single time. CDR3 amino acids: CAWSSSHEQYF. Written as DNA, the CDR3 is TGTGCCTGGAGTTCTAGCCACGAGCAGTACTTC. V gene TRBV30 combines with J gene TRBJ2-5; D is possibly TRBD2 (5 bases). The DNA end is more similar to TRBJ2-7, so the J call may be wrong. Germline CDR1 GTSNPN, CDR2 SVGIG (reference sequence). The CDR3 sequence is 11 residues long.

This rearrangement joins TRBV5-4 to TRBJ2-4; 9 bases match TRBD1. The CDR3 extends over 18 amino acids. Germline lookup yields CDR1 SGHNT and CDR2 YYREEE (reference sequence). The V gene end was trimmed by 0 bases and the J gene end by 0 bases; junction bases not matched to a gene: 7. This CDR3 is CASSLGTGEGIAKNIQYF. As DNA, the CDR3 is TGTGCCAGCAGCTTGGGGACAGGGGAAGGTATAGCCAAAAACATTCAGTACTTC.

This chain uses TRBV5-1 with TRBJ2-2; 7 bases align to TRBD1. The V gene end was trimmed by 4 bases and the J gene end by 12 bases; junction bases not matched to a gene: 9. CDR3 length: 13 residues. Germline V CDR1 and CDR2: SGHRS, YFSETQ. As DNA, the CDR3 is TGCGCCAGCAGCGACAGGGTCGGTTTTAAGCTGTTTTTT. It is translated as CASSDRVGFKLFF.

This clone was observed a single time. The V and J genes are TRBV4-1 and TRBJ1-2; the match to TRBD1 covers 11 bases. Trimming took 1 base from V and 3 from J; bases not matched to a gene: 7. Germline CDR1 reads MGHRA; CDR2 reads YSYEKL. The CDR3 is made up of 17 amino acids. CDR3 region: CASSQVDRGRWDYGYTF. CDR3 sequence (DNA): TGCGCCAGCAGCCAAGTGGACAGGGGGCGTTGGGACTATGGCTACACCTTC.

V usage is TRBV27 and J usage is TRBJ2-1; D is possibly TRBD2 (6 bases). Germline V gives CDR1 MNHEY, CDR2 SMNVEV (reference sequence). The CDR3 length is 12 residues. The V end was cut by 5 bases, the J end by 10 bases, with 12 bases between. The CDR3: CASSPIGGEQFF. DNA for the CDR3: TGTGCCAGCAGTCCCATCGGGGGAGAGCAGTTCTTC.

CDR3 coding DNA: TGTGCTAGTGGTTTCGCCCATAGGACTAGCGGGAACACCGGGGAGCTGTTTTTT. This gives the protein CASGFAHRTSGNTGELFF. The chain joins TRBV12-5 to TRBJ2-2; TRBD2 matches at 10 bases. J lost 1 base, V lost 3 bases, and 8 bases had no gene match. The CDR3 has 18 amino acids. Germline V gene lookup returns CDR1 LGHNT and CDR2 FRNRAP. Combining the CDR3 with reference TRBV12-5 and TRBJ2-2 gives the whole variable domain DARVTQTPRHKVTEMGQEVTMRCQPILGHNTVFWYRQTMMQGLELLAYFRNRAPLDDSGMPKDRFSAEMPDATLATLKIQPSEPRDSAVYFCASGFAHRTSGNTGELFFGEGSRLTVL.

The gene calls are TRBV18 and TRBJ2-3; 7 nucleotides agree with TRBD1. The CDR3 is 13 residues long. V gave up 4 bases and J gave up 3 bases; unmatched junction bases: 1. Germline CDR1 reads KGHSH; CDR2 reads LQKENI. The CDR3 is CASSRDRTDTQYF. The CDR3 DNA reads TGTGCCAGCTCACGGGACAGAACAGATACGCAGTATTTT. Supplemented by reference TRBV18 and TRBJ2-3, the full variable domain reads NAGVMQNPRHLVRRRGQEARLRCSPMKGHSHVYWYRQLPEEGLKFMVYLQKENIIDESGMPKERFSAEFPKEGPSILRIQQVVRGDSAAYFCASSRDRTDTQYFGPGTRLTVL.

The chain has TRBV7-9 and TRBJ1-1, with D hard to call. The CDR3 is 13 amino acids. Germline V gene data show CDR1 as SEHNR and CDR2 as FQNEAQ (reference sequence). Trimming left V 3 bases short and J 4 bases short, with 9 bases between. The CDR3 loop is CASSFPGSTEAFF. The CDR3 nucleotides are TGTGCCAGCAGCTTTCCGGGGAGCACTGAAGCTTTCTTT.

This clone was observed a single time. This chain connects TRBV6-5 to TRBJ2-7, with D possibly being TRBD1 (5 bases). The length of the CDR3 is 13 residues. The ends were cut back, 5 bases at V and 0 bases at J, with 8 bases in the middle. The germline V gene encodes CDR1 MNHEY and CDR2 SVGAGI. CDR3 sequence: CASSPDISYEQYF. In DNA form, the CDR3 reads TGTGCCAGCAGTCCGGACATCTCCTACGAGCAGTACTTC.

J is TRBJ1-5 and V is TRBV7-2; D perhaps matches TRBD1 (6 bases). V was clipped by 3 bases and J by 4 bases, with 10 bases between them. The length of the CDR3 is 14 residues. Germline lookup yields CDR1 SGHTA and CDR2 FQGNSA. This chain's CDR3 is CASSLQGSNQPQHF. CDR3 DNA sequence: TGTGCCAGCAGCTTGCAGGGGTCTAATCAGCCCCAGCATTTT.

The rearrangement uses TRBV12-5 and TRBJ2-5, with 8 bases matching TRBD2. Unmatched junction bases numbered 9, after V lost 7 bases and J lost 5 bases. Looked up from germline, CDR1 is LGHNT and CDR2 is FRNRAP. The CDR3 loop spans 14 amino acids. The CDR3, as DNA: TGTGCTAGTGCAGCGGGAGAAATTTGGGAGACCCAGTACTTC. It codes for CASAAGEIWETQYF.

V is TRBV5-1 and J is TRBJ2-2; the match to TRBD2 covers 8 bases. CDR3 length equals 15 residues. The V and J ends lost 0 bases and 7 bases, in that order; junction bases with no gene match: 5. CDR1 SGHRS and CDR2 YFSETQ come from the germline V gene. The CDR3 loop is CASSLVLAADGELFF. The CDR3 bases are TGCGCCAGCAGCTTGGTACTAGCGGCTGACGGGGAGCTGTTTTTT.

This sequence joins TRBV28 and TRBJ1-2; TRBD1 aligns across 7 bases. The CDR3 covers 13 residues. The V gene's germline CDR1 is MDHEN and CDR2 SYDVKM. V dropped 8 bases and J dropped 6; count of bases not matched to a gene: 9. The CDR3 reads CASVGDRVDGYTF. The CDR3, as DNA: TGTGCCAGCGTAGGAGACAGGGTTGATGGCTACACCTTC.

The chain has TRBV5-1 and TRBJ2-5; 10 bases map to TRBD1. Germline CDR1 reads SGHRS; CDR2 reads YFSETQ. This CDR3 has 15 amino acids. The V and J ends lost 3 bases and 3 bases, in that order; junction bases with no gene match: 5. CDR3 nucleotides: TGCGCCAGCAGCTCCCTCGGGACAGGGGAAGAGACCCAGTACTTC. Residues: CASSSLGTGEETQYF.

This chain joins TRBV28 and TRBJ2-2; 8 positions match TRBD1. Unmatched junction bases numbered 12, after V lost 6 bases and J lost 3 bases. Germline CDR1 reads MDHEN; CDR2 reads SYDVKM. The length of the CDR3 is 17 residues. CDR3 amino acids: CASRSGPTGDDTGELFF. As DNA, the CDR3 is TGTGCCAGCAGATCAGGCCCGACAGGGGATGACACCGGGGAGCTGTTTTTT. Together with reference TRBV28 and TRBJ2-2, the CDR3 gives the full variable domain: DVKVTQSSRYLVKRTGEKVFLECVQDMDHENMFWYRQDPGLGLRLIYFSYDVKMKEKGDIPEGYSVSREKKERFSLILESASTNQTSMYLCASRSGPTGDDTGELFFGEGSRLTVL.